The TCR beta chain described here comes from a study of identical twins. Findings of the study overall: Fewer insertions characterized abundant cord blood beta clonotypes, whereas memory repertoires showed none.

There are 17 residues in the CDR3. CDR1 KGHDR and CDR2 SFDVKD come from the germline V gene. V was clipped by 6 bases and J by 0 bases, with 18 bases between them. A universal primer site arose from template switching, and cDNA bore unique molecular identifiers. Using its own MiXCR run on the 5' RACE reads, TCRdb lists one record per CDR3 protein. The table shows 270,000 or so distinct CDR3 sequences, with around 8% occurring only once. A remark on this clonotype: Its target is not known.

The same sample was also used in a study of yellow fever vaccine responses in identical twins.

The sequence came from a woman aged 18-29 years in good health. The sequenced sample was CD8+ T cells sorted from blood. This sequence joins TRBV24-1 and TRBJ2-3; D remains ambiguous. In DNA, the CDR3 is TGTGCCACCAGTACGTTCTTGGGAACGGACAGCACAGATACGCAGTATTTT. Amino acid sequence: CATSTFLGTDSTDTQYF.